Given below is one T cell receptor (beta chain) in context. This sample was included in a study of blood T cell repertoires in COVID-19. Study summary: Nucleic acid was either cDNA or gDNA, and it came from T cells, B-cell-depleted T cells, or PBMCs.

This CDR3 has 15 residues. CDR1 is LGHDT and CDR2 is YNNKEL in the germline V gene (reference sequence). V gave up 4 bases and J gave up 3 bases; unmatched junction bases: 5. Authors' data handling: How many nucleated cells were present was estimated from reference gene primer amplification. Method: immunoSEQ multiplex PCR; TCRdb's copy keeps in-frame clones and lacks some. V, J and clone size were drawn from that table, and D and trimming were deduced from the DNA. The sample includes around 200,000 clones, roughly 80% seen only once; the top ten take over 9.5%. What was sequenced was peripheral blood. This TCR was sampled from a woman of 80 years or more with acute or convalescent COVID-19. This rearrangement joins TRBV3-1 (or the pseudogene TRBV3-2) to TRBJ2-2; the match to TRBD1 covers 7 bases. The DNA for the CDR3 is TGTGCCAGCAGCCGGCCCGACAGGGACACCGGGGAGCTGTTTTTT. Translating it yields CASSRPDRDTGELFF.